This TCR beta chain was observed in a study of neurological immune-mediated disorders. The CDR3 consists of 14 residues. V lost 4 bases to trimming and J lost 3 bases, with 10 bases between them. Germline V gene data show CDR1 as KGHDR and CDR2 as SFDVKD. Over 170 million TCR-beta sequences from 15-18 subjects came out of each sequencing run. One entry per CDR3 protein, called by TCRdb with MiXCR from the 5' RACE reads. The sample contains fewer than 75,000 distinct CDR3 sequences, 4.5% of which appear only once. The sample consisted of PBMCs. The V gene is TRBV24-1, the J gene TRBJ2-3, with D hard to call. This receptor was obtained from a man aged 30 to 39 with multiple sclerosis. CDR3 amino acids: CATSDRIATDTQYF. CDR3 sequence (DNA): TGTGCCACCAGTGACCGAATCGCGACAGATACGCAGTATTTT.